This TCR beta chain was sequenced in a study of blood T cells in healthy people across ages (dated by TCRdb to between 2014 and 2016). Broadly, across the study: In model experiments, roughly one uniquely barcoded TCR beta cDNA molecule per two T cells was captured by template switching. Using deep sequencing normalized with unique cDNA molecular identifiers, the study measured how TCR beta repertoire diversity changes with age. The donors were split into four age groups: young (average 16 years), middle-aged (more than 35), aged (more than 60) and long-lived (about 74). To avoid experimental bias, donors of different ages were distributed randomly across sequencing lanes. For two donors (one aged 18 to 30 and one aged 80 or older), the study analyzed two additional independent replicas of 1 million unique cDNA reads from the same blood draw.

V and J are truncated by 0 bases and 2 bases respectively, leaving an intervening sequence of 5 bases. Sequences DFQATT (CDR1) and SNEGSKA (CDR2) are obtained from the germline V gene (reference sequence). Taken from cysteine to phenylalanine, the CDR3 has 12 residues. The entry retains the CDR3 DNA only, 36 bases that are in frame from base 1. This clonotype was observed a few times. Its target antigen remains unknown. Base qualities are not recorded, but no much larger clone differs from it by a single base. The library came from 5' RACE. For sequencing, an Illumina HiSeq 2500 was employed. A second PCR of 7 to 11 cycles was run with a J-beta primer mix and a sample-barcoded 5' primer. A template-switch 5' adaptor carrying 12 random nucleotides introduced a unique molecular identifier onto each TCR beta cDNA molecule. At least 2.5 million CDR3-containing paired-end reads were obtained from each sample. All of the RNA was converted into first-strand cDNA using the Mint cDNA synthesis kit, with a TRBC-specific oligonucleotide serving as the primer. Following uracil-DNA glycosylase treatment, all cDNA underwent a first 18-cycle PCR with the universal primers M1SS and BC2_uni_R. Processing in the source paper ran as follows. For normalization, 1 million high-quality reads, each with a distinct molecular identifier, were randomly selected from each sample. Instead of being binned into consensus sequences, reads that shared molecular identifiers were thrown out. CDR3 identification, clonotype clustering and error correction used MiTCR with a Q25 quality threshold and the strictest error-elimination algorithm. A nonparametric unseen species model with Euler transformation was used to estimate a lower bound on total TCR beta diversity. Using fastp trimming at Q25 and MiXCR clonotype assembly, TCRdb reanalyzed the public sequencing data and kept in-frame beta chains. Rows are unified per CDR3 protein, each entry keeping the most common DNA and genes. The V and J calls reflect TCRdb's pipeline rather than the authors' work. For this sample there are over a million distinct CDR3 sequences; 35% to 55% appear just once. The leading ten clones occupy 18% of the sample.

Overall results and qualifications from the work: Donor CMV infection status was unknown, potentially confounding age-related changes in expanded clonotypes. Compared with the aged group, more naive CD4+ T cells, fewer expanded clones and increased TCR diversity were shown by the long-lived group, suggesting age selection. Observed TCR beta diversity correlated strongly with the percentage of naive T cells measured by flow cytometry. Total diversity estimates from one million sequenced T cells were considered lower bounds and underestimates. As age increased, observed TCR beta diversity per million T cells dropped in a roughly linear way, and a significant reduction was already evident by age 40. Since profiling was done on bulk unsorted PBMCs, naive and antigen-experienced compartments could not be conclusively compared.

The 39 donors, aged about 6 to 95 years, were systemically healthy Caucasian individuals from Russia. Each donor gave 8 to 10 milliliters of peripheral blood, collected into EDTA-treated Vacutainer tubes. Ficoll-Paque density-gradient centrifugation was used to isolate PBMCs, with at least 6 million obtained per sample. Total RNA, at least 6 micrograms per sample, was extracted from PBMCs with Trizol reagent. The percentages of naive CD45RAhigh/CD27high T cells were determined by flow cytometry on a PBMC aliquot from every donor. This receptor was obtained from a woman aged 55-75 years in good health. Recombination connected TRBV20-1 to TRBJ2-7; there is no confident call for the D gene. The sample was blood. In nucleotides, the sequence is TGCAGTGCTAGAGAGGGGACCTACGAGCAGTACTTC. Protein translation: CSAREGTYEQYF.